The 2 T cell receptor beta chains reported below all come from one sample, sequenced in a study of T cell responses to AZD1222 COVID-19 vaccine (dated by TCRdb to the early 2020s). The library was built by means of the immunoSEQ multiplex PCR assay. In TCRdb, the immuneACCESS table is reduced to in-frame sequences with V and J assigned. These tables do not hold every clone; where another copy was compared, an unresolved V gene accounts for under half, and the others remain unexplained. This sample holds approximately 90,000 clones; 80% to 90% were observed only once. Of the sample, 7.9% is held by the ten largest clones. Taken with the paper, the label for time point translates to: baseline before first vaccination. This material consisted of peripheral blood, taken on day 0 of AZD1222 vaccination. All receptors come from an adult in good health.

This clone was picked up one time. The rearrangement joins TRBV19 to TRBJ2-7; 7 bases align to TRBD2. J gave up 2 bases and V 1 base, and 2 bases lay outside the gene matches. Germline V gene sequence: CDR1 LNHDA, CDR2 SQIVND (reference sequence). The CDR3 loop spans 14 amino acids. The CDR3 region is CASSIAGGTYEQYF. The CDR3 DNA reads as TGTGCCAGTAGTATAGCGGGAGGTACCTACGAGCAGTACTTC.

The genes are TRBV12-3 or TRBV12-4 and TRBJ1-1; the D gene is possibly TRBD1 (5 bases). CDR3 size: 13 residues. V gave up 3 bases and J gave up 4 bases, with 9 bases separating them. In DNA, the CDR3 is TGTGCCAGCAGTTTCAGGGAGGGCACTGAAGCTTTCTTT. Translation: CASSFREGTEAFF.